These 14 T cell receptor beta chains share one sample of origin, sequenced in a study of blood T cell repertoires in COVID-19. The table came from immunoSEQ multiplex PCR; TCRdb's copy has only in-frame clones and leaves some out. This table has 200,000 or so clones, roughly 87% appearing once. Input material: peripheral blood. Receptor source: a middle-aged man with active or convalescent COVID-19.

This clone has only a few counts. The chain couples TRBV5-1 to TRBJ2-5; possible D gene TRBD2, 6 bases. Looked up from germline, CDR1 is SGHRS and CDR2 is YFSETQ. The CDR3 has 13 amino acids. V lost 4 bases, J lost 2 bases, and 9 bases lay in between. The CDR3 spells CASSTGEQETQYF. CDR3 nucleotides: TGCGCCAGCAGCACGGGGGAACAAGAGACCCAGTACTTC.

V and J are TRBV4-1 and TRBJ2-7; TRBD2 matches at 12 bases. CDR3 length equals 16 residues. The germline V gene has CDR1 MGHRA and CDR2 YSYEKL. V lost 1 base to trimming and J lost 2 bases; unmatched junction nucleotides: 3. The CDR3 DNA reads TGCGCCAGCAGCCAAGGACTAGCGGGAGTCCCCTACGAGCAGTACTTC. It translates to CASSQGLAGVPYEQYF.

This chain connects TRBV24-1 to TRBJ1-1; D is undetermined. Trimming left V 9 bases short and J 1 base short, with 11 bases between. This CDR3 has 13 residues. Per the germline V gene, CDR1 is KGHDR and CDR2 is SFDVKD. The DNA of the CDR3 is TGTGCCACCCGTAACACGGGGAACACTGAAGCTTTCTTT. Translating gives CATRNTGNTEAFF.

This chain links TRBV30 with TRBJ2-6, with 7 bases aligning to TRBD1. Germline values: CDR1 GTSNPN, CDR2 SVGIG (reference sequence). CDR3 size: 17 residues. The V and J ends lost 0 bases and 0 bases, in that order; junction bases with no gene match: 5. The CDR3 DNA is TGTGCCTGGAGTGTGAAACAGGGGAGCTCTGGGGCCAACGTCCTGACTTTC. Translating gives CAWSVKQGSSGANVLTF.

J is TRBJ2-3 and V is TRBV28, with a tentative D call TRBD2 (5 bases). This CDR3 comprises 12 residues. Per germline, CDR1 MDHEN and CDR2 SYDVKM. The V gene lost 8 bases and the J gene lost 2 bases, with 8 bases spanning the gap. In DNA form, the CDR3 reads TGTGCCAGCCACGGGGTCACAGATACGCAGTATTTT. Encoded protein: CASHGVTDTQYF.

This chain joins TRBV29-1 and TRBJ1-1, with D possibly matching TRBD1 (5 bases). V lost 7 bases and J lost 4, with 7 bases in between. The length of the CDR3 is 10 residues. CDR1 SQVTM and CDR2 ANQGSEA come from the germline V gene. CDR3 in DNA: TGCAGCGGGGACTCCACTGAAGCTTTCTTT. Residues: CSGDSTEAFF.

The chain couples TRBV4-1 to TRBJ1-4; no definite D call. Per the germline V gene, CDR1 is MGHRA and CDR2 is YSYEKL. The V and J ends lost 1 base and 0 bases respectively, with 12 bases between them. The CDR3 is made up of 17 amino acids. In nucleotides, the CDR3 is TGCGCCAGCAGCCAAGCCGTGGTAGGAGCAACTAATGAAAAACTGTTTTTT. Its translation is CASSQAVVGATNEKLFF.

The rearrangement uses TRBV5-4 and TRBJ1-1, with TRBD1 matching 7 bases. Looked up from germline, CDR1 is SGHNT and CDR2 is YYREEE (reference sequence). The CDR3 loop spans 18 amino acids. V lost 4 bases and J lost 5; bases outside the gene matches: 20. The CDR3 sequence: CASSPGGGRPGWGTEAFF. The CDR3, as DNA: TGTGCCAGCAGCCCGGGAGGGGGCAGGCCCGGATGGGGTACTGAAGCTTTCTTT.

A few counts support this clone. The V gene is TRBV12-3 or TRBV12-4, the J gene TRBJ2-7, with D perhaps matching TRBD2 (6 bases). The CDR3 spans 13 residues. The V gene lost 6 bases and the J gene lost 0 bases, with 9 bases spanning the gap. The CDR3 DNA is TGTGCCAGCAGCCAGGGACTCTCCTACGAGCAGTACTTC. Amino acids: CASSQGLSYEQYF.

The V gene is TRBV7-8, the J gene TRBJ1-1; D ambiguous. CDR3 length: 13 residues. Deletions cut 5 bases from V and 5 bases from J, with 12 bases between. CDR1 and CDR2 (germline): SGHVS, FQNEAQ. CDR3 nucleotides: TGTGCCAGCAGCGCCAGCGTTGGAACTGAAGCTTTCTTT. Its translation: CASSASVGTEAFF.

The V call is TRBV10-1, the J call TRBJ1-4; D not resolved. The V gene's germline CDR1 is WNHNN and CDR2 SYGVQD (reference sequence). Trimming cost V 4 bases and J 8 bases, with 14 bases left between them. CDR3 length: 14 amino acids. The CDR3 spells CASSATGKGEKLFF. In DNA form, the CDR3 reads TGCGCCAGCAGTGCGACGGGAAAGGGCGAAAAACTGTTTTTT.

This chain joins TRBV5-1 and TRBJ1-1; tentatively, D is TRBD1 (6 bases). Germline loops: CDR1 SGHRS, CDR2 YFSETQ. Trimming left V 4 bases short and J 5 bases short, with 15 bases between. The CDR3 is 14 amino acids. CDR3 sequence: CASSLTTGLTEAFF. In DNA, the CDR3 is TGCGCCAGCAGCCTTACGACAGGATTAACTGAAGCTTTCTTT.

The chain combines TRBV15 with TRBJ2-3, with TRBD2 matching over 9 bases. Germline loops: CDR1 LNHNV, CDR2 YYDKDF (reference sequence). The trim removed 0 bases at V and 10 bases at J, leaving 17 bases unmatched. This CDR3 comprises 18 residues. CDR3 region: CATSRDVGAGGSQWAQYF. In DNA form, the CDR3 reads TGTGCCACCAGCAGAGACGTAGGGGCGGGAGGGTCCCAATGGGCGCAGTATTTT.

This chain joins TRBV15 and TRBJ1-5, with 11 bases matching TRBD1. CDR1 is LNHNV and CDR2 is YYDKDF in the germline V gene (reference sequence). The CDR3 has 14 residues. Losses at the gene ends were 5 bases for V and 8 bases for J; bases not matched to a gene: 5. The CDR3 nucleotides are TGTGCCACCAGCCGGGGACAGGGGGTTGAGCCCCAGCATTTT. As protein: CATSRGQGVEPQHF.